This TCR beta chain emerged from a study of spatial heterogeneity in lung cancer. Whole-study context: Detected beta-chain sequences consistently exceeded alpha-chain sequences.

Using its own MiXCR run on the 5' RACE reads, TCRdb lists one record per CDR3 protein. The top ten clones hold over 12% of a sample with tens of thousands of distinct CDR3 sequences, approximately 6% of them seen once. Regarding time point: sample taken at primary tumor resection. Donation came from roughly 72 patients with untreated early-stage non-small cell lung cancer. Without sorting, whole RNA was sequenced from tumor, nontumor lung or frozen PBMC. Germline CDR1 is SGHNT and CDR2 is YENEEA. V was trimmed by 4 bases and J by 0 bases, leaving 15 bases between them. CDR3 length: 17 amino acids. The chain uses TRBV11-3 and TRBJ1-4; tentative D call: TRBD1 (5 bases). Sequenced here: PBMCs, sampled at surgery. The receptor comes from a female donor with early-stage non-small cell lung cancer. The CDR3 nucleotides are TGTGCCAGCAGCTATTCCGGGGACGTAGCAACTAATGAAAAACTGTTTTTT. Translating it yields CASSYSGDVATNEKLFF.